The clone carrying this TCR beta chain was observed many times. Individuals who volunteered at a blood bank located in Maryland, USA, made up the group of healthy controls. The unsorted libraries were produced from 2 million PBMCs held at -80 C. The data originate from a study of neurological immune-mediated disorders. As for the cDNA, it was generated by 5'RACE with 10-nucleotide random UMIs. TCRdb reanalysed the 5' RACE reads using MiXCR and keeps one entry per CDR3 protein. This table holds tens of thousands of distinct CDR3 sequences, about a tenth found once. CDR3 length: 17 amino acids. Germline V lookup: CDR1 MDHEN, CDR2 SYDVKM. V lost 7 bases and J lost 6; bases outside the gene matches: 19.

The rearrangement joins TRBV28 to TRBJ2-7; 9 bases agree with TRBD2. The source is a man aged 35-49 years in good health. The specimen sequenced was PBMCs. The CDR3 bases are TGTGCCAGCAACCCCCGGCTAGCGGGAACCCGAAATGGCGAGCAGTACTTC. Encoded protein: CASNPRLAGTRNGEQYF.